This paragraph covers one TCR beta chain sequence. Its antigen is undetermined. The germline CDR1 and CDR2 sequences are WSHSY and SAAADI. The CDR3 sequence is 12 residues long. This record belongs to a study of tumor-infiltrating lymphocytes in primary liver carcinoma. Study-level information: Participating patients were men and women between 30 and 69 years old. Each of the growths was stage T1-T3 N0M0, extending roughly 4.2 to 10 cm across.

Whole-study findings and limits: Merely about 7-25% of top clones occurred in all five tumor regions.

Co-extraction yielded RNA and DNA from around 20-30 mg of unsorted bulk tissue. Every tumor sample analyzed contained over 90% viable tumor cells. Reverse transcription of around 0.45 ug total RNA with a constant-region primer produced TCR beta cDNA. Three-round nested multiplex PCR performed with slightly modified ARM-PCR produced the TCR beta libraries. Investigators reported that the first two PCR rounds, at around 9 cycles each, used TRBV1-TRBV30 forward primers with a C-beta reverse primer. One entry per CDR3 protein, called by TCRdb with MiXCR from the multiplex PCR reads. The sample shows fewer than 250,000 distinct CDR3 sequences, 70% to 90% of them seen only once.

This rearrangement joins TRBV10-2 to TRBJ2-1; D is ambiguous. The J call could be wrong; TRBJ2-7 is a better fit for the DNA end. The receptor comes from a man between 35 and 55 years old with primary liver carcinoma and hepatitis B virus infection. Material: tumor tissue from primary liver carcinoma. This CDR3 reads CASSMANNEQYF. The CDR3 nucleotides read TGCGCCAGCAGCATGGCAAACAATGAGCAGTACTTC.